The 28 T cell receptor beta chains below come from one sample, sequenced in a study of cytomegalovirus exposure and HLA in healthy donors. PCR amplification relied on 60 Vbeta primers (plus 13 Jbeta primers). Some clones are missing from TCRdb's copy, which holds only in-frame ones; the method was immunoSEQ multiplex PCR. The sample lists about 70,000 clones; around 87% were seen once. Sequenced input: PBMCs. Receptors were obtained from a woman in her 30s in good health and CMV-seropositive.

This chain links TRBV18 with TRBJ1-1; D might be TRBD1 (6 bases). CDR3 length: 16 amino acids. The V end lost 3 bases, the J end lost 3 bases, and 17 bases lay between the germline ends. Germline loops: CDR1 KGHSH, CDR2 LQKENI. The CDR3 is CASSPNQGYRDTEAFF. DNA for the CDR3: TGTGCCAGCTCACCTAATCAGGGGTACCGGGACACTGAAGCTTTCTTT.

The chain links TRBV9 to TRBJ1-2; 8 bases map to TRBD1. The CDR3 sequence is 14 residues long. Germline V gives CDR1 SGDLS, CDR2 YYNGEE. Trimming at V came to 3 bases and at J to 4 bases, leaving 5 bases not matched to a gene. Here the CDR3 reads CASSATGALYGYTF. For the CDR3, the DNA is TGTGCCAGCAGCGCGACAGGGGCGCTCTATGGCTACACCTTC.

This chain links TRBV18 with TRBJ2-3, with TRBD1 as a possible D gene (6 bases). The ends were cut back, 5 bases at V and 0 bases at J, with 6 bases in the middle. The CDR3 has 13 amino acids. CDR1 is KGHSH, CDR2 LQKENI, per germline. The CDR3, as DNA: TGTGCCAGCTCAGACAGGAGCACAGATACGCAGTATTTT. Translated, it gives CASSDRSTDTQYF.

Notes on this clone: The same CDR3 also results from other DNA sequences found in this sample. The rearrangement uses TRBV5-1 and TRBJ1-1, with 8 bases matching TRBD1. The CDR3 covers 12 residues. Germline CDR1 reads SGHRS; CDR2 reads YFSETQ. With 4 bases clipped from V and 8 bases from J, the junction kept 4 bases outside the gene matches. CDR3 protein: CASSLGQGEAFF. The CDR3 coding sequence is TGCGCCAGCAGCCTTGGACAGGGAGAAGCTTTCTTT.

The V and J genes are TRBV6-1 and TRBJ2-2, with TRBD2 identical over 7 bases. The CDR3 totals 14 residues. Per germline, CDR1 MNHNS and CDR2 SASEGT. With V trimmed by 7 bases and J by 3 bases, 5 bases remained unmatched. For the CDR3, the DNA is TGTGCCAGCATTCGCCTAGCGGACACCGGGGAGCTGTTTTTT. It translates to CASIRLADTGELFF.

There are a few counts of this clone. The chain employs TRBV5-4 and TRBJ1-1, with D possibly TRBD1 on 5 matching bases. Germline values: CDR1 SGHNT, CDR2 YYREEE (reference sequence). This CDR3 has 12 amino acids. The V gene lost 4 bases and the J gene lost 7 bases, with 11 bases spanning the gap. CDR3 bases: TGTGCCAGCAGCCCTACAGGTGGTGAAGCTTTCTTT. This translates into CASSPTGGEAFF.

The V call is TRBV10-1, the J call TRBJ2-5, with a weak D call TRBD2 (6 bases). With 0 bases removed from V and 5 bases from J, the gap between germline ends came to 10 bases. CDR3 length equals 14 residues. CDR1 is WNHNN, CDR2 SYGVQD, per germline (reference sequence). The CDR3 region has the DNA TGCGCCAGCAGTGAGTCGGGGAGGCCGGAGACCCAGTACTTC. This sequence encodes CASSESGRPETQYF.

The chain joins TRBV5-4 to TRBJ2-4; TRBD2 matches at 7 bases. The CDR3 is 17 residues long. The V and J ends lost 0 bases and 0 bases, in that order; junction bases with no gene match: 6. Germline V lookup: CDR1 SGHNT, CDR2 YYREEE (reference sequence). The CDR3 sequence: CASSLGGRGLAKNIQYF. CDR3 coding DNA: TGTGCCAGCAGCTTGGGGGGGAGGGGACTAGCCAAAAACATTCAGTACTTC.

This sequence joins TRBV28 and TRBJ1-2; the D is unclear. Trimming stripped 5 bases from V and 7 bases from J, with 17 bases between. CDR1 is MDHEN, CDR2 SYDVKM, per germline. The CDR3 is made up of 14 amino acids. In nucleotides, the CDR3 is TGTGCCAGCAGTCCCGTTAATGTGGTCGGTGGCTACACCTTC. Its protein is CASSPVNVVGGYTF.

This chain uses TRBV5-4 with TRBJ2-1; tentative D call: TRBD2 (6 bases). In germline, CDR1 is SGHNT, CDR2 YYREEE (reference sequence). V was shortened by 9 bases and J by 4 bases, with 20 bases between the two germline ends. The CDR3 runs to 15 residues. DNA of the CDR3: TGTGCCACCCAACGAGGTGGGGAGGTGTACAATGAGCAGTTCTTC. Protein sequence: CATQRGGEVYNEQFF.

The table lists this clone with a count of one. This chain links TRBV9 with TRBJ2-1, with D uncertain. V was clipped by 0 bases and J by 7 bases, with 5 bases between them. CDR3 size: 12 residues. Per the germline V gene, CDR1 is SGDLS and CDR2 is YYNGEE. CDR3 region: CASSVAGNEQFF. The CDR3 DNA follows: TGTGCCAGCAGCGTAGCCGGTAATGAGCAGTTCTTC.

The chain recombines TRBV15 with TRBJ2-7; possibly TRBD2 for D (5 bases). The CDR3 runs 17 residues. Trimming cost V 0 bases and J 2 bases, with 17 bases left between them. The V gene's germline CDR1 is LNHNV and CDR2 YYDKDF (reference sequence). As DNA, the CDR3 is TGTGCCACCAGCAGAGAGAGAGTCCGGCGGGTACCCTACGAGCAGTACTTC. Protein: CATSRERVRRVPYEQYF. Based on the CDR3 plus reference TRBV15 and TRBJ2-7, the full variable domain is DAMVIQNPRYQVTQFGKPVTLSCSQTLNHNVMYWYQQKSSQAPKLLFHYYDKDFNNEADTPDNFQSRRPNTSFCFLDIRSPGLGDTAMYLCATSRERVRRVPYEQYFGPGTRLTVT.

This chain uses TRBV6-5 with TRBJ1-2; D remains unclear. Germline CDR1 and CDR2: MNHEY and SVGAGI. V lost 1 base to trimming and J lost 3 bases, with 12 bases between them. This CDR3 has 15 amino acids. The CDR3 bases are TGTGCCAGCAGTTACTTTAGCGCAGGAGACTATGGCTACACCTTC. Amino acids: CASSYFSAGDYGYTF.

The chain has TRBV5-8 and TRBJ2-2; 9 nucleotides match TRBD1. CDR1 and CDR2 from the germline V gene are SGHTS and YDEGEE. The CDR3 runs to 15 residues. Trimming cost V 6 bases and J 0 bases; bases outside gene matches: 3. Here the CDR3 reads CASKGQGSNTGELFF. CDR3 bases: TGTGCCAGCAAGGGACAGGGATCGAACACCGGGGAGCTGTTTTTT.

V gene TRBV5-1 combines with J gene TRBJ2-3; the match to TRBD1 covers 9 bases. The CDR3 consists of 15 residues. J was trimmed by 1 base and V by 2 bases; bases with no gene match: 2. CDR1 is SGHRS and CDR2 is YFSETQ in the germline V gene. The CDR3 nucleotides are TGCGCCAGCAGCTTACAGGGGGCCGGCACAGATACGCAGTATTTT. Protein: CASSLQGAGTDTQYF.

The rearrangement joins TRBV5-1 to TRBJ2-7; perhaps TRBD1 as D (6 bases). CDR3 length equals 12 residues. The germline V gene has CDR1 SGHRS and CDR2 YFSETQ. The V gene lost 5 bases and the J gene lost 0 bases, with 6 bases spanning the gap. The CDR3 DNA follows: TGCGCCAGCAGGGACAGCTCCTACGAGCAGTACTTC. It encodes CASRDSSYEQYF.

The chain links TRBV5-1 to TRBJ1-2; the D is unclear. CDR3 size: 15 residues. Germline CDR1 SGHRS, CDR2 YFSETQ. Trimming took 0 bases from V and 4 from J, leaving 13 bases between them. CDR3 DNA sequence: TGCGCCAGCAGCTTGGGGTCGCAGAATCTCTATGGCTACACCTTC. It yields the protein CASSLGSQNLYGYTF.

The chain has TRBV5-4 and TRBJ1-2; 7 bases align to TRBD1. The germline CDR1 and CDR2 sequences are SGHNT and YYREEE (reference sequence). J lost 0 bases, V lost 4 bases, and 3 bases had no gene match. The CDR3 sequence is 14 residues long. The CDR3 loop is CASSPGQANYGYTF. The CDR3 DNA is TGTGCCAGCAGCCCAGGACAGGCTAACTATGGCTACACCTTC. Filled out from reference TRBV5-4 and TRBJ1-2, the complete variable domain reads ETGVTQSPTHLIKTRGQQVTLRCSSQSGHNTVSWYQQALGQGPQFIFQYYREEENGRGNFPPRFSGLQFPNYSSELNVNALELDDSALYLCASSPGQANYGYTFGSGTRLTVV.

The chain recombines TRBV10-2 with TRBJ1-5; a possible D gene is TRBD1 (5 bases). Germline V gives CDR1 WSHSY, CDR2 SAAADI. The CDR3 loop spans 13 amino acids. V gave up 2 bases and J gave up 4 bases, with 6 bases separating them. In DNA form, the CDR3 reads TGCGCCAGCAGTGAGGGGGGGAATCAGCCCCAGCATTTT. This sequence encodes CASSEGGNQPQHF.

The chain joins TRBV6-5 to TRBJ1-4, with unresolved D. Deletions cut 0 bases from V and 7 bases from J, with 6 bases between. CDR3 size: 13 residues. CDR1 is MNHEY, CDR2 SVGAGI, per germline. The CDR3 region has the DNA TGTGCCAGCAGTTACTCAGGAGTTGAAAAACTGTTTTTT. It yields the protein CASSYSGVEKLFF.

The chain is built from TRBV27 and TRBJ1-1; weak D call: TRBD1 (5 bases). The length of the CDR3 is 14 residues. CDR1 and CDR2 (germline): MNHEY, SMNVEV (reference sequence). CDR3 in DNA: TGTGCTTCTGGGGCGGGGTTGAGTTTAACTGAAGCTTTCTTT. Amino acid sequence: CASGAGLSLTEAFF.

About this clone itself: In the same sample, other DNA sequences code for this CDR3. The rearrangement links TRBV27 to TRBJ1-2; TRBD1 is a possible D gene (5 bases). V lost 8 bases and J 7 bases, leaving 14 bases between the germline ends. The germline V gene has CDR1 MNHEY and CDR2 SMNVEV (reference sequence). The CDR3 runs 12 residues. The CDR3 DNA reads TGTGCCAGCGGCCGTAGGGGTTCTGGCTACACCTTC. Protein sequence: CASGRRGSGYTF.

The gene calls are TRBV2 and TRBJ2-7, with TRBD1 as a possible D gene (6 bases). The CDR3 sequence is 12 residues long. Per the germline V gene, CDR1 is SNHLY and CDR2 is FYNNEI. V was cut by 8 bases and J by 4 bases, with 12 bases left in between. CDR3 sequence (DNA): TGTGCCAGCCGGACAGATTTTTACGAGCAGTACTTC. This translates into CASRTDFYEQYF.

The chain joins TRBV18 to TRBJ2-4; TRBD2 might be the D (6 bases). The CDR3 is made up of 15 amino acids. Trimming removed 5 bases from V and 0 bases from J, with 11 bases in between. The V gene's germline CDR1 is KGHSH and CDR2 LQKENI. The CDR3 coding sequence is TGTGCCAGCTCAGCCGGGGGACTAGCCAAAAACATTCAGTACTTC. This gives the protein CASSAGGLAKNIQYF.

The chain joins TRBV7-6 to TRBJ2-5; the match to TRBD2 covers 8 bases. From germline, CDR1 is SGHVS and CDR2 FNYEAQ. This CDR3 has 16 amino acids. V trimming: 7 bases; J trimming: 4 bases; junction bases outside the gene matches: 14. The CDR3 here is CASTPPGPRGGETQYF. The CDR3 DNA reads TGTGCCAGCACACCGCCGGGACCCCGGGGGGGAGAGACCCAGTACTTC.

The gene calls are TRBV2 and TRBJ1-2, with 8 bases lining up with TRBD1. CDR1 is SNHLY and CDR2 is FYNNEI in the germline V gene. V was clipped by 3 bases and J by 4 bases; unmatched bases: 4. The CDR3 spans 14 residues. The CDR3 spells CASSDQGAIYGYTF. The CDR3 region has the DNA TGTGCCAGCAGTGATCAGGGGGCTATCTATGGCTACACCTTC.

The V gene is TRBV2, the J gene TRBJ2-2; 13 nucleotides agree with TRBD2. After removal of 8 bases from V and 5 bases from J, the junction contained 2 bases not matched to a gene. This CDR3 comprises 14 residues. Germline values: CDR1 SNHLY, CDR2 FYNNEI. Written as DNA, the CDR3 is TGTGCCAGCGGGACTAGCGGGACAACCGGGGAGCTGTTTTTT. This codes for CASGTSGTTGELFF.

The rearrangement uses TRBV30 and TRBJ2-7, with TRBD1 matching 8 bases. Unmatched junction bases numbered 6, after V lost 7 bases and J lost 1 base. CDR3 size: 13 residues. The V gene's germline CDR1 is GTSNPN and CDR2 SVGIG (reference sequence). The CDR3 region is CAYDRGQSYEQYF. The CDR3, as DNA: TGTGCCTACGACAGGGGTCAGTCCTACGAGCAGTACTTC.